One T cell receptor (beta chain) is described in this entry. Antigen unknown. The sample originates from a study of radiotherapy plus CTLA-4 blockade in lung cancer. In the study overall: Objective responses were observed in more than 15% of patients, and disease control was achieved by around 31%.

This table comes from immunoSEQ multiplex PCR, and its TCRdb copy is limited to in-frame clones, with some not included. The sample holds around 37,000 clones, 60% to 85% seen once. The V end was cut by 0 bases, the J end by 4 bases, with 12 bases between. The CDR3 runs to 15 residues. CDR1 is LGHNA, CDR2 YSLEER, per germline. Study results and limitations: The authors reported that early blood T cell clone dynamics, with interferon-beta, best predicted response.

The rearrangement uses TRBV4-3 and TRBJ1-2, with D hard to call. This specimen was peripheral blood, taken from a patient treated with radiotherapy plus ipilimumab. This clonotype was sampled from a human donor with non-small cell lung cancer that progressed on radiotherapy plus ipilimumab. The CDR3 DNA reads TGCGCCAGCAGCCAAGACAGTGCAGAGCGCTATGGCTACACCTTC. It is translated as CASSQDSAERYGYTF.